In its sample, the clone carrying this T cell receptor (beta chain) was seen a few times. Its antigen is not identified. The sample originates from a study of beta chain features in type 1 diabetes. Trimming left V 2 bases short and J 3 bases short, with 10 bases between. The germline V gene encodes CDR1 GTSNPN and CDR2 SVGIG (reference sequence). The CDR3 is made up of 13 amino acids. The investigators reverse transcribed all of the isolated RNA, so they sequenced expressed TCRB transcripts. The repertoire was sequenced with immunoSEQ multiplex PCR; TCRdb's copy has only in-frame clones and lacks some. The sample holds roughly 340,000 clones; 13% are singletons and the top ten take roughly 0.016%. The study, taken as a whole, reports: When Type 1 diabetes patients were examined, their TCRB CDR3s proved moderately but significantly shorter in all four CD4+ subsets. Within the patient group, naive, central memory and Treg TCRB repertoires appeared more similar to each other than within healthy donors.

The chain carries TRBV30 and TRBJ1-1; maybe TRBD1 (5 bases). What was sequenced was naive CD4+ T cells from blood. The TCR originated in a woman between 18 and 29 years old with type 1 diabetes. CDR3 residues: CAWSPGGYTEAFF. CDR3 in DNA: TGTGCCTGGAGTCCCGGGGGTTACACTGAAGCTTTCTTT.